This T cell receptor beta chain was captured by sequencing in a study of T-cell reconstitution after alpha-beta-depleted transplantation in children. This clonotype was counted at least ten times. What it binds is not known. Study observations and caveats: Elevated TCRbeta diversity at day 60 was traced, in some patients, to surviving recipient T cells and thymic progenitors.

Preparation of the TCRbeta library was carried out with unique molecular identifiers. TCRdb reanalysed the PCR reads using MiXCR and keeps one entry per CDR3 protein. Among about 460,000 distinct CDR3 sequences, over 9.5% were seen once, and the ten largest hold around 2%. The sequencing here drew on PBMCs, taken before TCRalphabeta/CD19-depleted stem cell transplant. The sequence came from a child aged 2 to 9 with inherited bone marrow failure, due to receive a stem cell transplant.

The chain's CDR3 is CASSFGRAGGYTF. The CDR3 region has the DNA TGTGCCAGCAGTTTCGGCAGGGCGGGGGGCTACACCTTC. This chain connects TRBV27 to TRBJ1-2, with D possibly TRBD1 on 5 matching bases. The CDR3 is 13 amino acids. V lost 3 bases to trimming and J lost 8 bases, with 13 bases between them. Germline CDR1 and CDR2: MNHEY and SMNVEV (reference sequence).